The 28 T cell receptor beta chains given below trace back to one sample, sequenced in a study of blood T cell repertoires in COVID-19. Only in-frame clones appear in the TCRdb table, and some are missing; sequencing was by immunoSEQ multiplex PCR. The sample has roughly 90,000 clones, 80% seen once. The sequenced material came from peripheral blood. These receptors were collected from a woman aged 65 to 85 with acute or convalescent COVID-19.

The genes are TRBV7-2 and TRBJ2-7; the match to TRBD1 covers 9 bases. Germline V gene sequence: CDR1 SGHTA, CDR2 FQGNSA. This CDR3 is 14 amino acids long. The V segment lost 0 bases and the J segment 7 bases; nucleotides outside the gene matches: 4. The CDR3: CASSLAQGAGEQYF. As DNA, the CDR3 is TGTGCCAGCAGCTTAGCACAGGGGGCGGGTGAGCAGTACTTC.

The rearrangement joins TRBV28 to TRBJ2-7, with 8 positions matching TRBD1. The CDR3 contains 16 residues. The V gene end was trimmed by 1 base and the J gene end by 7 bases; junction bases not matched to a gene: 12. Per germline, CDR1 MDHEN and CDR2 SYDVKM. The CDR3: CASSLYPGQGAREQYF. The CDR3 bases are TGTGCCAGCAGTTTATACCCAGGGCAGGGGGCGCGTGAGCAGTACTTC.

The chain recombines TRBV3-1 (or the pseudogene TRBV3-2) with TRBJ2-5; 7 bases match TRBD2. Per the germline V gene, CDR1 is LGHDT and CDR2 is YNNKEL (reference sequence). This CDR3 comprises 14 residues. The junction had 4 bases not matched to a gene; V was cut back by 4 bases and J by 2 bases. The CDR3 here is CASSRWTRQETQYF. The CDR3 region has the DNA TGTGCCAGCAGCCGATGGACTAGACAAGAGACCCAGTACTTC.

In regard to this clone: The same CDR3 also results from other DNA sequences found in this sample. The CDR3 region has the DNA TGTGCCAGCAGTGAACGTAGGGGGGGAAATCAGCCCCAGCATTTT. Its protein is CASSERRGGNQPQHF. This sequence joins TRBV2 and TRBJ1-5; perhaps TRBD1 as D (6 bases). The CDR3 totals 15 residues. Germline assignment: CDR1 SNHLY and CDR2 FYNNEI. V lost 2 bases and J 4 bases, leaving 12 bases between the germline ends.

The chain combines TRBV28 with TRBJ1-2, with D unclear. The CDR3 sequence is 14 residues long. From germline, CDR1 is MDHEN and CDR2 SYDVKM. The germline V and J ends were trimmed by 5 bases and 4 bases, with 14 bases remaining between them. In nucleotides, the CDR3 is TGTGCCAGCAGTCCCATGGGAGGATTCTATGGCTACACCTTC. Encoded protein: CASSPMGGFYGYTF.

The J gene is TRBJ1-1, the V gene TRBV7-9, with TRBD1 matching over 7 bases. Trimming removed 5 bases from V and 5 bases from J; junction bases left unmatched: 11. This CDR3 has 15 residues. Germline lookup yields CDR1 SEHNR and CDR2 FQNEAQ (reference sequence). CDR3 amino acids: CASSIPTGEGTEAFF. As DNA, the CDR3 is TGTGCCAGCAGCATCCCAACAGGGGAAGGTACTGAAGCTTTCTTT.

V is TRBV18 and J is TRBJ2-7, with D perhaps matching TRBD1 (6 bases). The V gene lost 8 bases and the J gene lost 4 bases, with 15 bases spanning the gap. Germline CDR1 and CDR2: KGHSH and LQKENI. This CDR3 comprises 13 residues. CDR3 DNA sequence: TGTGCCAGCACGACAGGAGCCGTATACGAGCAGTACTTC. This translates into CASTTGAVYEQYF.

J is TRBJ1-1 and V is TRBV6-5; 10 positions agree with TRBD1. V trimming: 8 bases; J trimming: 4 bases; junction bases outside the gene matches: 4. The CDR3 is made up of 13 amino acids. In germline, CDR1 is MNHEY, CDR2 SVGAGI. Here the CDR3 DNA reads TGTGCCAGCTTACGACAGGGGGCCACTGAAGCTTTCTTT. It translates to CASLRQGATEAFF.

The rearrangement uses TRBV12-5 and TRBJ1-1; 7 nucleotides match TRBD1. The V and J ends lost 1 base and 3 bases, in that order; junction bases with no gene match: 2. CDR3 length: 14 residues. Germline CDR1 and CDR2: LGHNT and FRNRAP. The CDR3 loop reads CASGLGGQYTEAFF. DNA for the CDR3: TGTGCTAGTGGTTTGGGGGGACAGTACACTGAAGCTTTCTTT. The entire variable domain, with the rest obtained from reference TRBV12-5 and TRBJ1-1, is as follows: DARVTQTPRHKVTEMGQEVTMRCQPILGHNTVFWYRQTMMQGLELLAYFRNRAPLDDSGMPKDRFSAEMPDATLATLKIQPSEPRDSAVYFCASGLGGQYTEAFFGQGTRLTVV.

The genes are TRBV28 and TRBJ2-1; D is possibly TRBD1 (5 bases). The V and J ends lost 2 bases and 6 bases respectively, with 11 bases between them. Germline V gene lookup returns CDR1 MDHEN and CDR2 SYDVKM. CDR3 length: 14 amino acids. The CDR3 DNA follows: TGTGCCAGCAGTTTACTTCAGGGCGTCAATGAGCAGTTCTTC. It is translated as CASSLLQGVNEQFF.

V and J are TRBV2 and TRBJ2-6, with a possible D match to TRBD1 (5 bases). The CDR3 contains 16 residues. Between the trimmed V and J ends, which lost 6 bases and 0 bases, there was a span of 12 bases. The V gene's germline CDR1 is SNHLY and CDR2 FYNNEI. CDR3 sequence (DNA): TGTGCCAGCAGGCAGGGCGGATACTCTGGGGCCAACGTCCTGACTTTC. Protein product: CASRQGGYSGANVLTF. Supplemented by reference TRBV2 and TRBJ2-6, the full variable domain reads EPEVTQTPSHQVTQMGQEVILRCVPISNHLYFYWYRQILGQKVEFLVSFYNNEISEKSEIFDDQFSVERPDGSNFTLKIRSTKLEDSAMYFCASRQGGYSGANVLTFGAGSRLTVL.

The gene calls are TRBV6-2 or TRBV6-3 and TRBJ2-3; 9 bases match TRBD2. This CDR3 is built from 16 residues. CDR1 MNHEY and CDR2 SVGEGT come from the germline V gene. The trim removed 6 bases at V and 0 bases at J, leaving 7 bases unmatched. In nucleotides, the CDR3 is TGTGCCAGCAGCCTCCGAGGACTAGCGAGCACAGATACGCAGTATTTT. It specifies CASSLRGLASTDTQYF.

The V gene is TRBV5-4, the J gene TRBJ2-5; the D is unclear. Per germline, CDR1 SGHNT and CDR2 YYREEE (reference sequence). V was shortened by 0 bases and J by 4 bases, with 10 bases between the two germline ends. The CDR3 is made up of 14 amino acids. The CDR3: CASSLAPTGETQYF. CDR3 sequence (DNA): TGTGCCAGCAGCTTGGCTCCAACGGGAGAGACCCAGTACTTC.

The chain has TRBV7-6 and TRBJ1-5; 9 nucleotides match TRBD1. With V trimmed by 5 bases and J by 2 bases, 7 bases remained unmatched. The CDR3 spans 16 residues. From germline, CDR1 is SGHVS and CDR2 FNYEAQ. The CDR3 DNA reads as TGTGCCAGCAGCCCGGGGACAGGGATGGGCAATCAGCCCCAGCATTTT. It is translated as CASSPGTGMGNQPQHF.

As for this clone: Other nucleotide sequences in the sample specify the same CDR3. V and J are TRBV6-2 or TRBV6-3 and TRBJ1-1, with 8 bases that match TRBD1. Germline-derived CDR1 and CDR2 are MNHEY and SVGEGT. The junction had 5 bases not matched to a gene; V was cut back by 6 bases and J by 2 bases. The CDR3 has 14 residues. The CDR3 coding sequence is TGTGCCAGCAGCCTGGACAGGGTTAACACTGAAGCTTTCTTT. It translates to CASSLDRVNTEAFF.

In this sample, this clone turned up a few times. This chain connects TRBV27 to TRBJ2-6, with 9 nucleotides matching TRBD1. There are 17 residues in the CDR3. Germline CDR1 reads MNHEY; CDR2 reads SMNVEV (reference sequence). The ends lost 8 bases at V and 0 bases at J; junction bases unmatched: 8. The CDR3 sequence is CASSKGQGRSGANVLTF. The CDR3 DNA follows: TGTGCCAGCTCAAAGGGACAGGGTCGCTCTGGGGCCAACGTCCTGACTTTC. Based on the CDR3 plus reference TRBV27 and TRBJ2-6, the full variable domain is EAQVTQNPRYLITVTGKKLTVTCSQNMNHEYMSWYRQDPGLGLRQIYYSMNVEVTDKGDVPEGYKVSRKEKRNFPLILESPSPNQTSLYFCASSKGQGRSGANVLTFGAGSRLTVL.

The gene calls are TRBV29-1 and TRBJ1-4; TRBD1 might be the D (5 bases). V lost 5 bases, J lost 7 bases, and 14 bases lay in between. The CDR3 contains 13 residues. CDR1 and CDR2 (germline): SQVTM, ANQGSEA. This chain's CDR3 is CSVHSGVSEKLFF. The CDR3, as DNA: TGCAGCGTTCATTCGGGGGTTAGTGAAAAACTGTTTTTT.

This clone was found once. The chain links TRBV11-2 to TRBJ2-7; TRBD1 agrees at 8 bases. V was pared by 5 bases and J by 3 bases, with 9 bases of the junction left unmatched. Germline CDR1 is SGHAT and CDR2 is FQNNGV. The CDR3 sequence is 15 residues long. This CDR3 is CASSQGQGAFYEQYF. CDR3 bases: TGTGCCAGCAGCCAGGGGCAGGGGGCCTTCTACGAGCAGTACTTC.

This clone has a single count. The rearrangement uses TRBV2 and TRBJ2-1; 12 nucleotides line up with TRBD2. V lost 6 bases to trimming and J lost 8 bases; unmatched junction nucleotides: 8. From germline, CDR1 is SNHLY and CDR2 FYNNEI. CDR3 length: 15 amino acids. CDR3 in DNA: TGTGCCAGCAGCAAACTAGCGGGAGGCGGGGATGAGCAGTTCTTC. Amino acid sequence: CASSKLAGGGDEQFF. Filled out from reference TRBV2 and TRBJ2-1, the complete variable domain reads EPEVTQTPSHQVTQMGQEVILRCVPISNHLYFYWYRQILGQKVEFLVSFYNNEISEKSEIFDDQFSVERPDGSNFTLKIRSTKLEDSAMYFCASSKLAGGGDEQFFGPGTRLTVL.

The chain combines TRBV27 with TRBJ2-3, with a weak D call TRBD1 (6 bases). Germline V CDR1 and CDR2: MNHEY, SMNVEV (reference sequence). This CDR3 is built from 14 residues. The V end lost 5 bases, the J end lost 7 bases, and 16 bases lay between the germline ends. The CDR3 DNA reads TGTGCCAGCAGTGCTGGACAGCTCCGAAATACGCAGTATTTT. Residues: CASSAGQLRNTQYF.

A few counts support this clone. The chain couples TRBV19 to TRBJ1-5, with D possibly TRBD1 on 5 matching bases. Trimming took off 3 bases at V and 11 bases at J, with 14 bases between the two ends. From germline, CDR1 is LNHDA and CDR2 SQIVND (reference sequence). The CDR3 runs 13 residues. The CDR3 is CASSIDYQGTQHF. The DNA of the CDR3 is TGTGCCAGTAGTATCGATTATCAGGGCACCCAGCATTTT.

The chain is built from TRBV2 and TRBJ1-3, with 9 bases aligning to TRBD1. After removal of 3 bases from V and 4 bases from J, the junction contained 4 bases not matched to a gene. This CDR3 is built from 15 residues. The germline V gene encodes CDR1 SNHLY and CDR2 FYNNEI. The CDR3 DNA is TGTGCCAGCAGTGAGCCTGGGACAGGGGGAAACACCATATATTTT. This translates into CASSEPGTGGNTIYF. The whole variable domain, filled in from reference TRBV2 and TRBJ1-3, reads EPEVTQTPSHQVTQMGQEVILRCVPISNHLYFYWYRQILGQKVEFLVSFYNNEISEKSEIFDDQFSVERPDGSNFTLKIRSTKLEDSAMYFCASSEPGTGGNTIYFGEGSWLTVV.

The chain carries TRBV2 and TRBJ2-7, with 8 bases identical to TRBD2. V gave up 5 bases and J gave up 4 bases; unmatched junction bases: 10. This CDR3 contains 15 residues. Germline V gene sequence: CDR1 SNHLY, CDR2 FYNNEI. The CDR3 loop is CASSLKSGSLYEQYF. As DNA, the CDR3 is TGTGCCAGCAGTCTCAAGAGCGGGAGTCTGTACGAGCAGTACTTC.

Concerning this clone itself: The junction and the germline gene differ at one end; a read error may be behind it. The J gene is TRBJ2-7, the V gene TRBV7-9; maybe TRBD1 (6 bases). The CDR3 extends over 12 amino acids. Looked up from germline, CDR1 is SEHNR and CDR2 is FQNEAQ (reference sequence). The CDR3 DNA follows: TGTGCCAGCAGCTTAGCGGGGGCAGCCGGGCACTTC. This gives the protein CASSLAGAAGHF. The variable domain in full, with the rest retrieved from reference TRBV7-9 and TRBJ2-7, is DTGVSQNPRHKITKRGQNVTFRCDPISEHNRLYWYRQTLGQGPEFLTYFQNEAQLEKSRLLSDRFSAERPKGSFSTLEIQRTEQGDSAMYLCASSLAGAAGHFGPGTRLTVT.

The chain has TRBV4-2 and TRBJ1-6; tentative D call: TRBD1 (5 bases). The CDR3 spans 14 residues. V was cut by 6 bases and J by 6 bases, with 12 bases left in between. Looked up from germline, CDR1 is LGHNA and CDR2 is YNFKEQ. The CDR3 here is CASSGGTSNSPLHF. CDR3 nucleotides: TGTGCCAGCAGTGGCGGGACCAGTAATTCACCCCTCCACTTT.

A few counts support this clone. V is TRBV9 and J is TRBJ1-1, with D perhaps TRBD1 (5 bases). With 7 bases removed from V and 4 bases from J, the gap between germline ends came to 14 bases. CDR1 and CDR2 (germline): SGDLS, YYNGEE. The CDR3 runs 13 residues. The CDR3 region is CASGRGGSTEAFF. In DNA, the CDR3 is TGTGCCAGCGGCCGCGGGGGGAGCACTGAAGCTTTCTTT.

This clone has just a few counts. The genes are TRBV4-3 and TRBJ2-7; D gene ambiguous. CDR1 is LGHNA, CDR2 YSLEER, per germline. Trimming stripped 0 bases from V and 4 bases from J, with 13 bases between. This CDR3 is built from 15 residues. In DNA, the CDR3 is TGCGCCAGCAGCCAAGAATCCGGGTTTCTGTACGAGCAGTACTTC. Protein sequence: CASSQESGFLYEQYF.

CDR3 sequence reads: CASTRTSPSYEQYF. In DNA, the CDR3 is TGTGCCAGCACTAGGACATCCCCCTCCTACGAGCAGTACTTC. This chain joins TRBV28 and TRBJ2-7, with D tentatively TRBD1 (5 bases). Germline lookup yields CDR1 MDHEN and CDR2 SYDVKM. Trimming took off 7 bases at V and 0 bases at J, with 13 bases between the two ends. This CDR3 contains 14 residues. Together with reference TRBV28 and TRBJ2-7, the CDR3 gives the full variable domain: DVKVTQSSRYLVKRTGEKVFLECVQDMDHENMFWYRQDPGLGLRLIYFSYDVKMKEKGDIPEGYSVSREKKERFSLILESASTNQTSMYLCASTRTSPSYEQYFGPGTRLTVT.